This TCR beta chain was sequenced for a study of OX40 agonist ivuxolimab in advanced cancers. V gave up 3 bases and J gave up 7 bases, with 13 bases separating them. Germline V CDR1 and CDR2: GTSNPN, SVGIG (reference sequence). The CDR3 covers 13 residues. Assay used: immunoSEQ multiplex PCR; TCRdb lists only in-frame clones, some missing. The sample has approximately 87,000 clones; approximately 92% are singletons. The chain combines TRBV30 with TRBJ2-1; D might be TRBD2 (6 bases). This sample comprised CD4+ or CD8+ T cells sorted from blood, obtained in a trial of the OX40 agonist ivuxolimab. The sequence derives from an adult with an advanced solid tumor such as melanoma, head and neck, liver or kidney cancer. The CDR3 loop reads CAWSGGGLNEQFF. CDR3 sequence (DNA): TGTGCCTGGAGCGGGGGTGGACTGAATGAGCAGTTCTTC.